The clone carrying this T cell receptor beta chain was seen a handful of times. Its specificity is unknown. The sample comes from a study of post-analysis software for immune sequencing data. This CDR3 is 15 amino acids long. Germline loops: CDR1 DFQATT, CDR2 SNEGSKA (reference sequence). With V trimmed by 3 bases and J by 2 bases, 5 bases remained unmatched. Researchers reported that TCR beta cDNA libraries carried unique molecular identifiers. TCRdb passed the PCR reads through MiXCR, listing each CDR3 protein once. The table shows approximately 690,000 distinct CDR3 sequences, with over 45% occurring only once. Broader study findings: When compared against controls, multiple sclerosis patients showed significantly lower normalized Chao1 diversity. With TRBV5-6, TRBV5-1 and TRBV20-1 included, 4 or 5 TRBV segments were more frequent in patients than in controls.

The chain recombines TRBV20-1 with TRBJ2-1, with TRBD2 identical over 9 bases. Sequencing was performed on blood. This clonotype was sampled from a girl aged 2 to 9 with multiple sclerosis. In nucleotides, the CDR3 is TGCAGTGCTAGGGCTAGCGGGACTGCCTACAATGAGCAGTTCTTC. Translated: CSARASGTAYNEQFF.